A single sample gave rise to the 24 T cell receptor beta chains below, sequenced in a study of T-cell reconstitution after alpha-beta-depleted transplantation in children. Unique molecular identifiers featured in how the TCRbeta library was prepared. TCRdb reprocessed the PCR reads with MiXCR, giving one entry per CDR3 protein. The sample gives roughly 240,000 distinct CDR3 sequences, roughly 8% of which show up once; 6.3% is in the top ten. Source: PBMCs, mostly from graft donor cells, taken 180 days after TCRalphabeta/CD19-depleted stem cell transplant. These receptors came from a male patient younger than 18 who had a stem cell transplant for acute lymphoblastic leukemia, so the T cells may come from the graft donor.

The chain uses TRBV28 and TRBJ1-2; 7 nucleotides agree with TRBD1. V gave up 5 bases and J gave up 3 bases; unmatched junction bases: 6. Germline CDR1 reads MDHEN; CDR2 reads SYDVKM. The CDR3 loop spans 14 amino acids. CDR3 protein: CASSLLGQHYGYTF. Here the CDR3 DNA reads TGTGCCAGCAGTCTACTGGGACAGCACTATGGCTACACCTTC.

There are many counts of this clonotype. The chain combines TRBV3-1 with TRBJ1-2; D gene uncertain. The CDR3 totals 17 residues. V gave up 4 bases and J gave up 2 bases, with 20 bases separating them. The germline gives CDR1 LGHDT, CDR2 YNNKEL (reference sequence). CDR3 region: CASSPVGAAIGNYGYTF. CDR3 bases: TGTGCCAGCAGCCCCGTGGGAGCGGCCATTGGGAACTATGGCTACACCTTC. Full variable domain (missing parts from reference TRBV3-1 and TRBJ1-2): DTAVSQTPKYLVTQMGNDKSIKCEQNLGHDTMYWYKQDSKKFLKIMFSYNNKELIINETVPNRFSPKSPDKAHLNLHINSLELGDSAVYFCASSPVGAAIGNYGYTFGSGTRLTVV.

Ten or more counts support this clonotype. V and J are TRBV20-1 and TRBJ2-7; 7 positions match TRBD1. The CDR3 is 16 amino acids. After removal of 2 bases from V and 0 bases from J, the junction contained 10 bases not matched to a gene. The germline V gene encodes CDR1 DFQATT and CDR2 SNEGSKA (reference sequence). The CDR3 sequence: CSARTLSGDSSYEQYF. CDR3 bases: TGCAGTGCTAGAACCCTGTCAGGGGACAGCTCCTACGAGCAGTACTTC.

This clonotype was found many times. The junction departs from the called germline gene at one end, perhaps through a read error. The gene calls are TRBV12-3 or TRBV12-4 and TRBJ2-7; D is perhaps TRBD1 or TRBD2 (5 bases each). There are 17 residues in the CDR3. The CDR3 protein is CASTLGGHPDFPYEQYF. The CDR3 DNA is TGTGCCAGCACTTTAGGCGGACACCCGGACTTTCCCTACGAGCAGTACTTC.

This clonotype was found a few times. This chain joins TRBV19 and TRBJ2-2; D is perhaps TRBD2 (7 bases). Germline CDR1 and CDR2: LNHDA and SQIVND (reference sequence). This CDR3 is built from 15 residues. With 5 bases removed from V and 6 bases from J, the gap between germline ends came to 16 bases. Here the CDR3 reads CASSQLAGAPGELFF. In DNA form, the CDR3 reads TGTGCCAGTAGTCAACTCGCGGGGGCACCCGGGGAGCTGTTTTTT.

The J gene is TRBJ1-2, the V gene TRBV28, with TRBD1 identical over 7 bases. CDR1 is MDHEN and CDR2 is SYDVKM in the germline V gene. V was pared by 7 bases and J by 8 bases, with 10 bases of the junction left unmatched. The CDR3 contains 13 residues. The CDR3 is CASTGRGSDGYTF. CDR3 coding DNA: TGTGCCAGCACGGGCAGGGGGAGTGACGGCTACACCTTC.

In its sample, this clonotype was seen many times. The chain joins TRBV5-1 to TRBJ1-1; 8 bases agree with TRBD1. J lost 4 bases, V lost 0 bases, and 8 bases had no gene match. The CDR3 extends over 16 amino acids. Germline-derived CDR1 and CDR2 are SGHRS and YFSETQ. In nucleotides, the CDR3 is TGCGCCAGCAGCTTGGCGGCAGGGGGCTTAGGCACTGAAGCTTTCTTT. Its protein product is CASSLAAGGLGTEAFF.

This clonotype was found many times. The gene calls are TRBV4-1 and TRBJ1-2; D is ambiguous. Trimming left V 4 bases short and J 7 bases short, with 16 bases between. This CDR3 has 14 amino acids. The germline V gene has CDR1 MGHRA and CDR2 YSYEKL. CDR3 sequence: CASSRIGVAGGYTF. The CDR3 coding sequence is TGCGCCAGCAGCCGGATTGGGGTGGCAGGTGGCTACACCTTC.

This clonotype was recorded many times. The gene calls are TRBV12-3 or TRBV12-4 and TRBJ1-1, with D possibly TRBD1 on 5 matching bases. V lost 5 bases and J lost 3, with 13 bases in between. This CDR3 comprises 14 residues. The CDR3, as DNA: TGTGCCAGCAGTCCCTCAGGGAGGGACACTGAAGCTTTCTTT. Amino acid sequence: CASSPSGRDTEAFF.

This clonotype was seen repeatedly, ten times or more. As DNA, the CDR3 is TGCGCCAGCAGCCAAGATGGACGGGAGCAGTTCTTC. Translation: CASSQDGREQFF. The chain employs TRBV4-3 and TRBJ2-1, with no clear D. Germline CDR1 and CDR2: LGHNA and YSLEER. CDR3 length: 12 amino acids. The V and J ends lost 0 bases and 10 bases respectively, with 7 bases between them.

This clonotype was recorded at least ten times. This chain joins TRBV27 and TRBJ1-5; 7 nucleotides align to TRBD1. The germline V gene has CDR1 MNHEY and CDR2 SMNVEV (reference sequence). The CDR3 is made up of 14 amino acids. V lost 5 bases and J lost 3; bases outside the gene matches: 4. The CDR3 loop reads CASSRQGFNQPQHF. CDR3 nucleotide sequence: TGTGCCAGCAGTAGACAGGGTTTCAATCAGCCCCAGCATTTT.

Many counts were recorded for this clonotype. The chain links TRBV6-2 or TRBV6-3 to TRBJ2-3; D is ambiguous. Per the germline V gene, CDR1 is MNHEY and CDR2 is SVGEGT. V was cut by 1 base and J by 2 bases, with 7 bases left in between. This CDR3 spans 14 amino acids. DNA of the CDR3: TGTGCCAGCAGTTACTGGCAGAACACAGATACGCAGTATTTT. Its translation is CASSYWQNTDTQYF.

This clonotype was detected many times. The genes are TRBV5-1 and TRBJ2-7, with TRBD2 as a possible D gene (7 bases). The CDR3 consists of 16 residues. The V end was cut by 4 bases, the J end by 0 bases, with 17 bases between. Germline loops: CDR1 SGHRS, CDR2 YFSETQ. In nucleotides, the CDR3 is TGCGCCAGCAGCGCACGCGCGGGGGCCAGCTCCTACGAGCAGTACTTC. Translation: CASSARAGASSYEQYF.

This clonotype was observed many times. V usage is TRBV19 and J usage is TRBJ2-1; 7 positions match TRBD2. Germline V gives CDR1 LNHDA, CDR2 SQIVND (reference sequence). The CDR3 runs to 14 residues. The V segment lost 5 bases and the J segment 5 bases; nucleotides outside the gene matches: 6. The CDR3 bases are TGTGCCAGTAGTGCCCTAGCGGTTAACAATGAGCAGTTCTTC. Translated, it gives CASSALAVNNEQFF.

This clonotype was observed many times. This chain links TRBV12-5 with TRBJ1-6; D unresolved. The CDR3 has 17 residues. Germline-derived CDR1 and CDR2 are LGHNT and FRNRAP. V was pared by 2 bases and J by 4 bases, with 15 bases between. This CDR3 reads CASGLRPISRYNSPLHF. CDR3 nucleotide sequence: TGTGCTAGTGGTTTGCGTCCCATTAGTCGGTATAATTCACCCCTCCACTTT.

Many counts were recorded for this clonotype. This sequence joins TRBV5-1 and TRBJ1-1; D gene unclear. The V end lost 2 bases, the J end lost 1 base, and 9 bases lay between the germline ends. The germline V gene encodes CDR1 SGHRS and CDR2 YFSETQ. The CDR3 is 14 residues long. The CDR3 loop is CASSLKTANTEAFF. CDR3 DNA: TGCGCCAGCAGCTTAAAGACCGCGAACACTGAAGCTTTCTTT.

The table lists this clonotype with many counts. CDR3 nucleotide sequence: TGCAGCGCCCTGGACAGGATGAACACTGAAGCTTTCTTT. Its protein product is CSALDRMNTEAFF. The V gene is TRBV29-1, the J gene TRBJ1-1, with 7 bases identical to TRBD1. J lost 0 bases, V lost 7 bases, and 5 bases had no gene match. The CDR3 length is 13 residues. Germline CDR1 is SQVTM and CDR2 is ANQGSEA.

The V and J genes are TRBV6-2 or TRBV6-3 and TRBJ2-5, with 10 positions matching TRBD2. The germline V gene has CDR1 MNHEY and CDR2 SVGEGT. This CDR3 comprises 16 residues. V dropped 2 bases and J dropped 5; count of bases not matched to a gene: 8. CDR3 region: CASSYTSGGAIETQYF. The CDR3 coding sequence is TGTGCCAGCAGTTACACAAGCGGGGGGGCCATCGAGACCCAGTACTTC.

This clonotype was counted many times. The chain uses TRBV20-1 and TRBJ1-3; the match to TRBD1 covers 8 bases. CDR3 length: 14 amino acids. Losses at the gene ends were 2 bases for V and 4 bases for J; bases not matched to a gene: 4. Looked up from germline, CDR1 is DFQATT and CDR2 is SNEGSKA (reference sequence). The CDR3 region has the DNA TGCAGTGCTAGATTCCGGGACAGGGGAAACACCATATATTTT. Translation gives CSARFRDRGNTIYF.

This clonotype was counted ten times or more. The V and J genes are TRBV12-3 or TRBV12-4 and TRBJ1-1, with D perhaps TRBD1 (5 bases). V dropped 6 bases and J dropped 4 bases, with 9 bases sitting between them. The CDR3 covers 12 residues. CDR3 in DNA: TGTGCCAGCAGAACCAGGGTCACTGAAGCTTTCTTT. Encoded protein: CASRTRVTEAFF.

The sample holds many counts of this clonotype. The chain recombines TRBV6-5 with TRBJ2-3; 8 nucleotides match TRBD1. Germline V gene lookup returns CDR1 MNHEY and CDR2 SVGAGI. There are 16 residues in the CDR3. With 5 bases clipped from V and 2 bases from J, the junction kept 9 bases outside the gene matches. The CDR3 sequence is CASSPIDRGFTDTQYF. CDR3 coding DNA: TGTGCCAGCAGTCCGATCGACAGGGGTTTCACAGATACGCAGTATTTT.

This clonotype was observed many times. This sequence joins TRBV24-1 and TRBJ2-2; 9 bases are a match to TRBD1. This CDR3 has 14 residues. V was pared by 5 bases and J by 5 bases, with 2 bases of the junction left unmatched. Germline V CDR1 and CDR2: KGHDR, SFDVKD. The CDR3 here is CATSVQGATGELFF. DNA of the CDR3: TGTGCCACCAGTGTACAGGGGGCTACCGGGGAGCTGTTTTTT.

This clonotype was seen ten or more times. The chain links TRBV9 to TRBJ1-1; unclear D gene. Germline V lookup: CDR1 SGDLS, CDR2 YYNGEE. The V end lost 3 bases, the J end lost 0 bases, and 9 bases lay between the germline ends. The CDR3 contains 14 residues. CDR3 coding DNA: TGTGCCAGCAGCGAGGGCTCATTGAACACTGAAGCTTTCTTT. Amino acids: CASSEGSLNTEAFF.

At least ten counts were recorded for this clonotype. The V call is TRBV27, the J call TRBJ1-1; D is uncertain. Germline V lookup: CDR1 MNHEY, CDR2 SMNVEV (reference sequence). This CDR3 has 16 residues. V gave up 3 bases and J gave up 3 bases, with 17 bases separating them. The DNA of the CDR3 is TGTGCCAGCAGTTTTAATTCGTACATCCCGGACACTGAAGCTTTCTTT. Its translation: CASSFNSYIPDTEAFF.